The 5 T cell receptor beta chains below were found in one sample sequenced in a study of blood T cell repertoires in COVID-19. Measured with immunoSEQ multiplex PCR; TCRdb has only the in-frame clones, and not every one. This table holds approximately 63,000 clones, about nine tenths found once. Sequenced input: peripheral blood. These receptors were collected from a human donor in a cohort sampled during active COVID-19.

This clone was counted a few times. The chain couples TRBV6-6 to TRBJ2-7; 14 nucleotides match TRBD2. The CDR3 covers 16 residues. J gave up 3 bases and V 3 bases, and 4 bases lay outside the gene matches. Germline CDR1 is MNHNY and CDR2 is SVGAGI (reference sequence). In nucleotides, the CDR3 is TGTGCCAGCAGTTATATAGGGACTAGCGGGAGCTACGAGCAGTACTTC. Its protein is CASSYIGTSGSYEQYF.

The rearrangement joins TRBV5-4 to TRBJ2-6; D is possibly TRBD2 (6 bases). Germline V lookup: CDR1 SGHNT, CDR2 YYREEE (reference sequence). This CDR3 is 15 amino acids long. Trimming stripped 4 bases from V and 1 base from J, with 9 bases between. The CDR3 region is CASSPGVSGANVLTF. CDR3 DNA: TGTGCCAGCAGCCCGGGGGTATCTGGGGCCAACGTCCTGACTTTC. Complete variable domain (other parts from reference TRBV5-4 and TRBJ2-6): ETGVTQSPTHLIKTRGQQVTLRCSSQSGHNTVSWYQQALGQGPQFIFQYYREEENGRGNFPPRFSGLQFPNYSSELNVNALELDDSALYLCASSPGVSGANVLTFGAGSRLTVL.

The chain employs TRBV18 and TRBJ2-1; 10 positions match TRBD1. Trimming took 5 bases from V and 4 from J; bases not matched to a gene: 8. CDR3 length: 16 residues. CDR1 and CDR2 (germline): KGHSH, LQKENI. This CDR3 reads CASSSDRGALYNEQFF. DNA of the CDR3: TGTGCCAGCTCATCGGACAGGGGGGCCCTTTACAATGAGCAGTTCTTC.

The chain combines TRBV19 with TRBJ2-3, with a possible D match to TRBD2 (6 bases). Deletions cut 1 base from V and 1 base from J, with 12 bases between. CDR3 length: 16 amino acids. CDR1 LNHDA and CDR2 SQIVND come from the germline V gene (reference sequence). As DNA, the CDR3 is TGTGCCAGTAGTATAGCACTTGGGGAGGGCACAGATACGCAGTATTTT. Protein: CASSIALGEGTDTQYF.

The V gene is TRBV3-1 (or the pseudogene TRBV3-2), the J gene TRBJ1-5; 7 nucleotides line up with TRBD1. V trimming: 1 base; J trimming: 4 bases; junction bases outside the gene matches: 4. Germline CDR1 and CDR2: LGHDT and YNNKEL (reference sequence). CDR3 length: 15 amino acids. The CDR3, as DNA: TGTGCCAGCAGCCAAGTAGGGGGCGCGAATCAGCCCCAGCATTTT. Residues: CASSQVGGANQPQHF.